A selection of T cell receptor beta chains follows, all from one sample in a study of neoadjuvant anti-PD-1 for oral cavity cancer. Repertoires were generated with immunoSEQ multiplex PCR, while TCRdb's copy carries only in-frame clones and drops some. The profile shows about 14,000 clones, around 64% of them singletons. Sequencing used PBMCs, obtained before nivolumab (anti-PD-1) treatment. The receptors derive from a person aged 40 to 85 with oral cavity squamous cell carcinoma. The conserved cysteine and the conserved F or W are not part of the CDR3 here. Fields, in order: V gene, J gene, CDR3 protein.

V gene: TRBV20-1; J gene: TRBJ2-1; CDR3 protein: SGTSGEVEF
V gene: TRBV9; J gene: TRBJ2-7; CDR3 protein: ASSPRLGAPGEQY
V gene: TRBV6-6; J gene: TRBJ1-5; CDR3 protein: ASSYFGTLSGQPQH
V gene: TRBV2; J gene: TRBJ2-7; CDR3 protein: ASSDHRVMGQGWRDH
V gene: TRBV11-2; J gene: TRBJ2-6; CDR3 protein: ASQPPWLGSGANVLT
V gene: TRBV7-6; J gene: TRBJ2-1; CDR3 protein: ASSYGAQGKNEQF
V gene: TRBV10-3; J gene: TRBJ1-5; CDR3 protein: AISWGEGNNQPQH
V gene: TRBV11-2; J gene: TRBJ1-4; CDR3 protein: ASSTGTGPNEKLF
V gene: TRBV11-2; J gene: TRBJ2-1; CDR3 protein: ASSLGRHVDEQF
V gene: TRBV14; J gene: TRBJ2-1; CDR3 protein: ASSQERGYARNEQF
V gene: TRBV19; J gene: TRBJ1-6; CDR3 protein: ASRQGAYNSPLH
V gene: TRBV5-1; J gene: TRBJ1-1; CDR3 protein: ASSLTGANTEAF
V gene: TRBV2; J gene: TRBJ1-6; CDR3 protein: ASSEGHNNSPLH
V gene: TRBV28; J gene: TRBJ2-7; CDR3 protein: ASSAPAQAYEQY
V gene: TRBV28; J gene: TRBJ1-4; CDR3 protein: ASSSRDPFRTNEKLF
V gene: TRBV11-2; J gene: TRBJ2-2; CDR3 protein: ASSWRRDRSVANTGELF
V gene: TRBV11-2; J gene: TRBJ2-2; CDR3 protein: ASSLVGTGELF
V gene: TRBV19; J gene: TRBJ2-6; CDR3 protein: ASSSRYAGGPRAGANVLT
V gene: TRBV28; J gene: TRBJ1-1; CDR3 protein: ASSLRGGTEAF
V gene: TRBV19; J gene: TRBJ2-2; CDR3 protein: ASSPLGQGAMTGELF
V gene: TRBV29-1; J gene: TRBJ1-1; CDR3 protein: SAGKANTEAF
V gene: TRBV5-1; J gene: TRBJ2-1; CDR3 protein: ASTPGLARVREQF
V gene: TRBV7-9; J gene: TRBJ1-2; CDR3 protein: ASASGGGSGDYGYT
V gene: TRBV7-9; J gene: TRBJ1-4; CDR3 protein: ASSLGGLEKLF
V gene: TRBV2; J gene: TRBJ2-7; CDR3 protein: ASSVTGVYEQY
V gene: TRBV9; J gene: TRBJ2-1; CDR3 protein: ASSVVRGYNEQF
V gene: TRBV4-1; J gene: TRBJ2-1; CDR3 protein: ASSQDWTFTTNEQF
V gene: TRBV11-2; J gene: TRBJ1-4; CDR3 protein: ASSLGHGDKLF
V gene: TRBV2; J gene: TRBJ2-7; CDR3 protein: ASSVKAGGPHEQY
V gene: TRBV4-2; J gene: TRBJ2-7; CDR3 protein: ASRQRRGQSYEQY
V gene: TRBV20-1; J gene: TRBJ2-5; CDR3 protein: SAIPMGTQY
V gene: TRBV6-1; J gene: TRBJ1-5; CDR3 protein: ASSEDRVRQPQH
V gene: TRBV15; J gene: TRBJ2-1; CDR3 protein: ATSRGAGGNEQF
V gene: TRBV7-3; J gene: TRBJ1-2; CDR3 protein: ASSTRRGHGYT
V gene: TRBV4-2; J gene: TRBJ1-4; CDR3 protein: ASSIYLRHSEKLF
V gene: TRBV19; J gene: TRBJ2-5; CDR3 protein: ASSSLETQY
V gene: TRBV28; J gene: TRBJ1-4; CDR3 protein: ASSSGGRELF
V gene: TRBV6-5; J gene: TRBJ1-2; CDR3 protein: ASRRTGGENT
V gene: TRBV19; J gene: TRBJ1-2; CDR3 protein: ASSIEKGPGYGYT
V gene: TRBV6-5; J gene: TRBJ1-1; CDR3 protein: ASSPWWHSNTEAF
V gene: TRBV27; J gene: TRBJ1-5; CDR3 protein: ASSLHRGQPQH
V gene: TRBV29-1; J gene: TRBJ1-1; CDR3 protein: SVTPGGQGAEAF
V gene: TRBV6-4; J gene: TRBJ2-3; CDR3 protein: ASRKEGGTDTQY
V gene: TRBV18; J gene: TRBJ1-5; CDR3 protein: ASSPPSGQPQH
V gene: TRBV5-4; J gene: TRBJ2-5; CDR3 protein: ASSPGQGTETQY
V gene: TRBV6-5; J gene: TRBJ2-7; CDR3 protein: ASTSEGTGTYEQY
V gene: TRBV5-1; J gene: TRBJ1-2; CDR3 protein: ASSTQGTNYGYT
V gene: TRBV27; J gene: TRBJ2-3; CDR3 protein: ASSLSGLGGRRDTQY
V gene: TRBV5-6; J gene: TRBJ1-5; CDR3 protein: ASSPPGPNQPQH
V gene: TRBV11-2; J gene: TRBJ1-6; CDR3 protein: ASRGQGYSPLH
V gene: TRBV5-4; J gene: TRBJ2-7; CDR3 protein: ATLDSSSYEQY
V gene: TRBV7-2; J gene: TRBJ1-6; CDR3 protein: ASSLNPGTEAPLH
V gene: TRBV19; J gene: TRBJ1-2; CDR3 protein: ASRYTGQSQTGYT
V gene: TRBV25-1; J gene: TRBJ1-6; CDR3 protein: ASSVGTGGGNSPLH
V gene: TRBV5-6; J gene: TRBJ2-7; CDR3 protein: ASSKRPGQGSEQY